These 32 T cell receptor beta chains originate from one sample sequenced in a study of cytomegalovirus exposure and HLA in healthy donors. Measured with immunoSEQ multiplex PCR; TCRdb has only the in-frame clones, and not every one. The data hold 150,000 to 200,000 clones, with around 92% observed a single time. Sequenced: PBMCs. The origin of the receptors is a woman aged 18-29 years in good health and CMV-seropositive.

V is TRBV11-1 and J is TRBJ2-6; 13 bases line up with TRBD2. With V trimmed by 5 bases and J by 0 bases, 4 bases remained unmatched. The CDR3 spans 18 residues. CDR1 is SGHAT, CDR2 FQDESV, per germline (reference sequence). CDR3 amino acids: CASSAGLAGFSGANVLTF. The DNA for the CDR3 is TGTGCCAGCAGCGCGGGACTAGCGGGATTCTCTGGGGCCAACGTCCTGACTTTC.

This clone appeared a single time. In DNA, the CDR3 is TGTGCCTGGGGTAGCGGGGTAGCCAAAAACATTCAGTACTTC. Its protein product is CAWGSGVAKNIQYF. The V call is TRBV30, the J call TRBJ2-4, with TRBD2 identical over 8 bases. Per the germline V gene, CDR1 is GTSNPN and CDR2 is SVGIG (reference sequence). V lost 5 bases to trimming and J lost 0 bases; unmatched junction nucleotides: 3. This CDR3 contains 14 residues.

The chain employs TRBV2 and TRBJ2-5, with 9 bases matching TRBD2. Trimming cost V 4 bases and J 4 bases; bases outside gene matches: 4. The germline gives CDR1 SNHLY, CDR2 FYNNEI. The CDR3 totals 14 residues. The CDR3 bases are TGTGCCAGCAGTGGAGGTAGCGGGAGAGAGACCCAGTACTTC. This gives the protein CASSGGSGRETQYF.

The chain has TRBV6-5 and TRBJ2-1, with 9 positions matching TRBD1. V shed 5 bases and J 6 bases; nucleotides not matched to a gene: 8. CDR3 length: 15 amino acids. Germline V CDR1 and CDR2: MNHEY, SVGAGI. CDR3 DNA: TGTGCCAGCAGTCCCGGACAGGGGAGAGGCAATGAGCAGTTCTTC. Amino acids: CASSPGQGRGNEQFF.

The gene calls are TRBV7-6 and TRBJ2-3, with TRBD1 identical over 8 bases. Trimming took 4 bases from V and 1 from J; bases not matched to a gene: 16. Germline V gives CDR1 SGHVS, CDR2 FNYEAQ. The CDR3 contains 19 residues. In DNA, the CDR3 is TGTGCCAGCAGCTCCCCGCGGCACAGGGGGATGGTGGGCACAGATACGCAGTATTTT. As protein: CASSSPRHRGMVGTDTQYF.

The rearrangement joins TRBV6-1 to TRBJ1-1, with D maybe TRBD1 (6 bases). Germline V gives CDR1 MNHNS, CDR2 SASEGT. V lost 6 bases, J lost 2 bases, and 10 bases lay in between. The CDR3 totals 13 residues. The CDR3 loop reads CASRKTGNTEAFF. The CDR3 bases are TGTGCCAGCAGGAAGACAGGAAACACTGAAGCTTTCTTT.

CDR3 coding DNA: TGTGCCAGCAGCTCCTATTTGTTCACCTACGAGCAGTACTTC. It yields the protein CASSSYLFTYEQYF. This chain links TRBV11-3 with TRBJ2-7; D remains ambiguous. Germline V CDR1 and CDR2: SGHNT, YENEEA. CDR3 length: 14 amino acids. Trimming took 4 bases from V and 2 from J, leaving 12 bases between them. The full variable domain, in which reference TRBV11-3 and TRBJ2-7 provide the parts outside the CDR3, is EAGVVQSPRYKIIEKKQPVAFWCNPISGHNTLYWYLQNLGQGPELLIRYENEEAVDDSQLPKDRFSAERLKGVDSTLKIQPAELGDSAVYLCASSSYLFTYEQYFGPGTRLTVT.

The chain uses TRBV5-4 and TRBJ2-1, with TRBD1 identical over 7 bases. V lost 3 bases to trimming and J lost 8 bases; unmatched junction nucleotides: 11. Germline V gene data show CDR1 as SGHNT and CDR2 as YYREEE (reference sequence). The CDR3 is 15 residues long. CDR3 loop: CASSSNRGNRYEQFF. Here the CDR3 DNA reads TGTGCCAGCAGCTCGAACAGGGGAAACAGGTATGAGCAGTTCTTC.

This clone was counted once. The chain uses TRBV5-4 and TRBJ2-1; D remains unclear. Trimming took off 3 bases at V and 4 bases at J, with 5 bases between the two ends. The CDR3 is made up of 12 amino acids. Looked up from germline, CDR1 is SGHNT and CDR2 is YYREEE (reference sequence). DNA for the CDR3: TGTGCCAGCAGCTCCCTTTACAATGAGCAGTTCTTC. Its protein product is CASSSLYNEQFF.

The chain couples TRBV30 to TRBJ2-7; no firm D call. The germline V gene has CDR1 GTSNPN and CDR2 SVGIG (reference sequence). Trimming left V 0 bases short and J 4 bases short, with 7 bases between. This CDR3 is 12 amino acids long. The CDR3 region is CAWSVREYEQYF. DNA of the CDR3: TGTGCCTGGAGTGTACGAGAATACGAGCAGTACTTC.

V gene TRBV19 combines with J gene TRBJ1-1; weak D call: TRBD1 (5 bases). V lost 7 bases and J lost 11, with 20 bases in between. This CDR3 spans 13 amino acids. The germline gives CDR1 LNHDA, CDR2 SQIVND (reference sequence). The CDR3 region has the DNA TGTGCCAGTATAGGGGTAGATATTGTTCGGGCTTTCTTT. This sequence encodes CASIGVDIVRAFF.

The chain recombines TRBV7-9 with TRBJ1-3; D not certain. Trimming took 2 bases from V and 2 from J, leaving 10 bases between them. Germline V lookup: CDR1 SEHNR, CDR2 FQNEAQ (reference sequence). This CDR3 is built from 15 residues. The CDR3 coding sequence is TGTGCCAGCAGCTTAACTGATGCAACTGGAAACACCATATATTTT. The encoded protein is CASSLTDATGNTIYF.

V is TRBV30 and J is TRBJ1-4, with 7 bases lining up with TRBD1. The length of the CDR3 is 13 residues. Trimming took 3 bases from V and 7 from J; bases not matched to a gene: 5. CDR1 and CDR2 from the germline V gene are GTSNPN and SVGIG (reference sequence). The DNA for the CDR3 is TGTGCCTGGAGGGAGACAGGGATTGAAAAACTGTTTTTT. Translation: CAWRETGIEKLFF.

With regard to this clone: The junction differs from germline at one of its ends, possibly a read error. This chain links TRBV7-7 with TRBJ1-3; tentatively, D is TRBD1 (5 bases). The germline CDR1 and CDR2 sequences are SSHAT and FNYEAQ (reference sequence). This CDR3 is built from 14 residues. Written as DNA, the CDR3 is TGTGCTAGCAGCCCGGGGACTTTTGGAAACACCATATATTTT. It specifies CASSPGTFGNTIYF.

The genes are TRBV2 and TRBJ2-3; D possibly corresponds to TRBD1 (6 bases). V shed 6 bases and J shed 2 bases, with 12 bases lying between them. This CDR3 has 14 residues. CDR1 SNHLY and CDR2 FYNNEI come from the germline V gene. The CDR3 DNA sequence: TGTGCCAGCAGCTTACAGGGCCCCACAGATACGCAGTATTTT. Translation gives CASSLQGPTDTQYF. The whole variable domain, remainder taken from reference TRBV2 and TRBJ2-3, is EPEVTQTPSHQVTQMGQEVILRCVPISNHLYFYWYRQILGQKVEFLVSFYNNEISEKSEIFDDQFSVERPDGSNFTLKIRSTKLEDSAMYFCASSLQGPTDTQYFGPGTRLTVL.

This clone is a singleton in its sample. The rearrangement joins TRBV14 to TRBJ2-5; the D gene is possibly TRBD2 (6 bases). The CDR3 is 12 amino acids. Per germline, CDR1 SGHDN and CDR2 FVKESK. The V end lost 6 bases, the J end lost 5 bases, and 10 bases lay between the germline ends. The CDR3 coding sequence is TGTGCCAGCAGTCGACTAGGGGAGACCCAGTACTTC. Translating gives CASSRLGETQYF.

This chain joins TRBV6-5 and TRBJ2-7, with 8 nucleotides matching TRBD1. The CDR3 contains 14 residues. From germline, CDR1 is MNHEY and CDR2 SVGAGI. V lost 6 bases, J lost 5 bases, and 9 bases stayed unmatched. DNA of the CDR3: TGTGCCAGCAGGCGGGGACAGGATATTGACGAGCAGTACTTC. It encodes CASRRGQDIDEQYF.

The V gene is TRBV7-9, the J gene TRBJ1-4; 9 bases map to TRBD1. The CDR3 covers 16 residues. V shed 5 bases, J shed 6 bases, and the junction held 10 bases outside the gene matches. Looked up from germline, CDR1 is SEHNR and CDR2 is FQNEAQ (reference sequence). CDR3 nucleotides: TGTGCCAGCAGCCCAACTCCGGGACAGGGCGATGAAAAACTGTTTTTT. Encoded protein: CASSPTPGQGDEKLFF.

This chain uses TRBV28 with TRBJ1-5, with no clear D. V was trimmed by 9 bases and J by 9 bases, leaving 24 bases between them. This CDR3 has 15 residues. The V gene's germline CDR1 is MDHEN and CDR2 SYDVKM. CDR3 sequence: CASREAGSLHRPQHF. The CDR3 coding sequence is TGTGCCAGTAGGGAGGCGGGGTCCCTCCATCGGCCCCAGCATTTT.

CDR3: CASSLGQQETQYF. The CDR3 nucleotides are TGTGCCAGCAGCTTGGGACAGCAAGAGACCCAGTACTTC. This sequence joins TRBV5-8 and TRBJ2-5; weak D call: TRBD1 (5 bases). Trimming cost V 0 bases and J 2 bases, with 5 bases left between them. In germline, CDR1 is SGHTS, CDR2 YDEGEE. The CDR3 length is 13 residues.

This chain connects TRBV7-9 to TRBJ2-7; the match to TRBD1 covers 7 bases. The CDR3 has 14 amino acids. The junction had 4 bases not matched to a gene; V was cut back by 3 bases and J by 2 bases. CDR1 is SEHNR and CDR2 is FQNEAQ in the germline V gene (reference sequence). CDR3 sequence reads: CASSFRQGAYEQYF. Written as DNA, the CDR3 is TGTGCCAGCAGCTTCCGACAGGGTGCCTACGAGCAGTACTTC.

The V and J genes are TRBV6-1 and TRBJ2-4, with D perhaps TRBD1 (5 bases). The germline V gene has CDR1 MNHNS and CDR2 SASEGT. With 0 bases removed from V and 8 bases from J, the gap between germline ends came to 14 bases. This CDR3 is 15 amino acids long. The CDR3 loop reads CASSEAQQGADIQYF. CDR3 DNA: TGTGCCAGCAGTGAAGCACAGCAAGGGGCGGACATTCAGTACTTC.

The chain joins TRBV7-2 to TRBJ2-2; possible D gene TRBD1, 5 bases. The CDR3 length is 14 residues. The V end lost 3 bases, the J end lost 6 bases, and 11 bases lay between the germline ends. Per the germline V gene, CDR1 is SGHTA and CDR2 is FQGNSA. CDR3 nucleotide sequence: TGTGCCAGCAGCTTTTTATCCAGGGCCGGGGAGCTGTTTTTT. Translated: CASSFLSRAGELFF. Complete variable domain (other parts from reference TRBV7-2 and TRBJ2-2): GAGVSQSPSNKVTEKGKDVELRCDPISGHTALYWYRQSLGQGLEFLIYFQGNSAPDKSGLPSDRFSAERTGGSVSTLTIQRTQQEDSAVYLCASSFLSRAGELFFGEGSRLTVL.

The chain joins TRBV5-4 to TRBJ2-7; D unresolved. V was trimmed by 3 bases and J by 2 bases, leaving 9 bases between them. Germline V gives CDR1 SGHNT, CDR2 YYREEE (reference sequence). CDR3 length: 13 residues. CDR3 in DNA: TGTGCCAGCAGCTACGACACCACCTACGAGCAGTACTTC. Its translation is CASSYDTTYEQYF.

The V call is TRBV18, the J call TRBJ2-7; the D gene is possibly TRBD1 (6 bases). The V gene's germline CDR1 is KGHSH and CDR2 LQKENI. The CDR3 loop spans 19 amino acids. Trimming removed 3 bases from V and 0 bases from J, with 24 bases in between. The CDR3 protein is CASSPAYTGQGKGSYEQYF. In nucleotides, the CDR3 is TGTGCCAGCTCACCGGCTTACACAGGTCAGGGGAAGGGCTCCTACGAGCAGTACTTC.

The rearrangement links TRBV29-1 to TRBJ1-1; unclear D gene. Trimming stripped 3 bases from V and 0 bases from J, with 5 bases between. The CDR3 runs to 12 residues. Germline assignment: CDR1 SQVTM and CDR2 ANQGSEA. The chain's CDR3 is CSVDDLNTEAFF. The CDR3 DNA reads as TGCAGCGTTGATGACTTGAACACTGAAGCTTTCTTT.

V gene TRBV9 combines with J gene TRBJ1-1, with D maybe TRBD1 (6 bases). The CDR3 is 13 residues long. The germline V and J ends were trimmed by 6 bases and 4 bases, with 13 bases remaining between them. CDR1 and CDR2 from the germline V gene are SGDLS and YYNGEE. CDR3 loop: CASNSGGGTEAFF. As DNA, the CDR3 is TGTGCCAGCAACTCTGGGGGCGGCACTGAAGCTTTCTTT.

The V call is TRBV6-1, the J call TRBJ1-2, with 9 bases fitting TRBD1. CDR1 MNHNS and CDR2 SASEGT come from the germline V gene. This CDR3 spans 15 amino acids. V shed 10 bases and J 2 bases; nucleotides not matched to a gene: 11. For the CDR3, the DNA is TGTGCCAATCGACCGGGACAGGGTGGCAACTATGGCTACACCTTC. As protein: CANRPGQGGNYGYTF.

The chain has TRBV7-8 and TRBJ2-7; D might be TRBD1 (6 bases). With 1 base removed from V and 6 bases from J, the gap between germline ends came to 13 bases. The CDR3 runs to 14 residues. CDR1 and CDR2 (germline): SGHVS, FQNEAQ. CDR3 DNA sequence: TGTGCCAGCAGCTTAGTGCAGGGGCGGCTCGAGCAGTACTTC. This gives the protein CASSLVQGRLEQYF. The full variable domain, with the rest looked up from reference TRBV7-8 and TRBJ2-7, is GAGVSQSPRYKVAKRGQDVALRCDPISGHVSLFWYQQALGQGPEFLTYFQNEAQLDKSGLPSDRFFAERPEGSVSTLKIQRTQQEDSAVYLCASSLVQGRLEQYFGPGTRLTVT.

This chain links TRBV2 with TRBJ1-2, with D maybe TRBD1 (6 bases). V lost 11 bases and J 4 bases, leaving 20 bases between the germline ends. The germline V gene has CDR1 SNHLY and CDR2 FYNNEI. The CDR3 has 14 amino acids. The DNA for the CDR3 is TGTGCCTACGTAAAGGGGCAGGGGAGCTATGGCTACACCTTC. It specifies CAYVKGQGSYGYTF.

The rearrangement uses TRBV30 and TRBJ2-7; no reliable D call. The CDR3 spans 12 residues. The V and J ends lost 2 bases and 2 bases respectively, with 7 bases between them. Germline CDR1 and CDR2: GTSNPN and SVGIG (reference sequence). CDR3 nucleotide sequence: TGTGCCTGGAGTATACAACCCTACGAGCAGTACTTC. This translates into CAWSIQPYEQYF.

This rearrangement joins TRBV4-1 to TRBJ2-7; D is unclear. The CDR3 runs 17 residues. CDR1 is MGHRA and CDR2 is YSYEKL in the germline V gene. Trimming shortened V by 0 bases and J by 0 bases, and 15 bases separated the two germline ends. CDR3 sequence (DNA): TGCGCCAGCAGCCAAGATTCGAAAACGGGTAGCTCCTACGAGCAGTACTTC. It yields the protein CASSQDSKTGSSYEQYF.